The next 10 T cell receptor beta chains were all read from a single sample in a study of CD8 T cells in Susac syndrome. RNA was extracted with the RNeasy kit, and a quantity of 0.5 to 1 ug was reverse transcribed using random hexamers. A single record per CDR3 protein comes from TCRdb applying MiXCR to the immunoSEQ multiplex PCR reads. There are fewer than 150,000 distinct CDR3 sequences in the sample; 90% to 95% occur only once, and 0.24% lies in the top ten. The specimen was CD8+ T cells from PBMCs. The receptors here all came from a human donor with multiple sclerosis.

The V and J genes are TRBV12-3 or TRBV12-4 and TRBJ1-1; D not resolved. Trimming stripped 6 bases from V and 4 bases from J, with 9 bases between. There are 12 residues in the CDR3. CDR3 DNA sequence: TGTGCCAGCAGCGGGGTCGGCACTGAAGCTTTCTTT. Its protein is CASSGVGTEAFF.

The table lists this clonotype with a count of one. The chain employs TRBV3-1 and TRBJ2-2; 9 nucleotides agree with TRBD1. The CDR3 is made up of 18 amino acids. The V gene's germline CDR1 is LGHDT and CDR2 YNNKEL (reference sequence). Trimming took 3 bases from V and 2 from J; bases not matched to a gene: 10. CDR3 region: CASSHFALDRGNTGELFF. The CDR3 bases are TGTGCCAGCAGCCACTTTGCTCTGGACAGGGGAAACACCGGGGAGCTGTTTTTT.

The CDR3 region is CAWGGETQYF. The CDR3, as DNA: TGTGCCTGGGGAGGAGAGACCCAGTACTTC. The chain carries TRBV30 and TRBJ2-5, with D perhaps TRBD2 (5 bases). The CDR3 totals 10 residues. Trimming removed 5 bases at V and 4 bases at J, with 5 bases between. Germline V gives CDR1 GTSNPN, CDR2 SVGIG (reference sequence).

The chain combines TRBV27 with TRBJ2-7, with D possibly matching TRBD2 (5 bases). The CDR3 has 17 amino acids. Germline-derived CDR1 and CDR2 are MNHEY and SMNVEV (reference sequence). With 2 bases removed from V and 0 bases from J, the gap between germline ends came to 17 bases. CDR3 sequence (DNA): TGTGCCAGCAGTTTACAATTTGCGGGTTTTTACTCCTACGAGCAGTACTTC. Amino acid sequence: CASSLQFAGFYSYEQYF.

This chain links TRBV27 with TRBJ2-7; D unresolved. This CDR3 comprises 12 residues. V lost 10 bases to trimming and J lost 2 bases, with 12 bases between them. Germline V gives CDR1 MNHEY, CDR2 SMNVEV (reference sequence). The CDR3, as DNA: TGTGCCACTGCAGTGTCTCCCTACGAGCAGTACTTC. Its protein product is CATAVSPYEQYF.

V usage is TRBV5-4 and J usage is TRBJ2-7; D is perhaps TRBD2 (5 bases). The CDR3 is made up of 14 amino acids. Germline assignment: CDR1 SGHNT and CDR2 YYREEE (reference sequence). The V end was cut by 8 bases, the J end by 5 bases, with 20 bases between. CDR3 DNA: TGTGCCAGTTCCGCGGAGGCGGGCGAAGACGAGCAGTACTTC. This encodes CASSAEAGEDEQYF.

This chain connects TRBV28 to TRBJ2-7; 10 nucleotides agree with TRBD1. In germline, CDR1 is MDHEN, CDR2 SYDVKM. J gave up 4 bases and V 3 bases, and 9 bases lay outside the gene matches. CDR3 length: 16 residues. The DNA for the CDR3 is TGTGCCAGCAGTTTCCAACGACCGGGACAGGGGTACGAGCAGTACTTC. As protein: CASSFQRPGQGYEQYF.

The chain employs TRBV27 and TRBJ1-1, with D uncertain. Deletions cut 3 bases from V and 1 base from J, with 6 bases between. Germline V lookup: CDR1 MNHEY, CDR2 SMNVEV (reference sequence). There are 13 residues in the CDR3. The DNA for the CDR3 is TGTGCCAGCAGTTTGCTAGAGAACACTGAAGCTTTCTTT. Residues: CASSLLENTEAFF.

The rearrangement uses TRBV15 and TRBJ1-5; D ambiguous. CDR1 LNHNV and CDR2 YYDKDF come from the germline V gene (reference sequence). The CDR3 has 14 amino acids. Trimming left V 2 bases short and J 9 bases short, with 14 bases between. The CDR3 loop is CATSRRRWDRPQHF. In DNA form, the CDR3 reads TGTGCCACCAGCAGAAGACGGTGGGATCGGCCCCAGCATTTT. The complete variable domain, with remaining parts taken from reference TRBV15 and TRBJ1-5, reads DAMVIQNPRYQVTQFGKPVTLSCSQTLNHNVMYWYQQKSSQAPKLLFHYYDKDFNNEADTPDNFQSRRPNTSFCFLDIRSPGLGDTAMYLCATSRRRWDRPQHFGDGTRLSIL.

The chain combines TRBV19 with TRBJ1-1; perhaps TRBD1 as D (6 bases). This CDR3 comprises 15 residues. The V end lost 3 bases, the J end lost 2 bases, and 13 bases lay between the germline ends. Germline values: CDR1 LNHDA, CDR2 SQIVND (reference sequence). CDR3 loop: CASSIHGGDNTEAFF. In DNA form, the CDR3 reads TGTGCCAGTAGTATTCACGGGGGCGATAACACTGAAGCTTTCTTT.